This T cell receptor beta chain was captured in a study of blood T cell repertoires in COVID-19. Study information: Sample material is recorded as cDNA or gDNA derived from T cells, B-cell-depleted T cells, or PBMCs.

Data came from immunoSEQ multiplex PCR; TCRdb stores just in-frame clones and leaves some out. The sample consists of some 200,000 clones, 60% to 80% of them appearing once. Germline CDR1 SNHLY, CDR2 FYNNEI. This CDR3 has 15 residues. V lost 8 bases and J 5 bases, leaving 20 bases between the germline ends. This sequence originates from a woman aged 70-85 years with acute or convalescent COVID-19. The sequencing sample was made of peripheral blood. The chain recombines TRBV2 with TRBJ2-3; a weak D match, TRBD2 (5 bases). The CDR3 loop is CASLGPWRSGDTQYF. The CDR3 nucleotides are TGTGCCAGCCTCGGGCCTTGGAGGAGCGGAGATACGCAGTATTTT.